The 25 T cell receptor beta chains reported below all come from one sample, sequenced in a study of blood T cell repertoires in COVID-19. TCRdb's table, derived via immunoSEQ multiplex PCR, lists solely in-frame clones and lacks some. The sample lists a few hundred thousand clones, about 87% occurring once. The sample taken for sequencing was peripheral blood. The receptors were gathered from a woman aged 50 to 60 with acute or convalescent COVID-19.

The rearrangement links TRBV7-3 to TRBJ1-2; TRBD1 matches 8 bases. Germline CDR1 is SGHTA and CDR2 is FQGTGA. The ends lost 3 bases at V and 7 bases at J; junction bases unmatched: 7. This CDR3 contains 14 residues. The CDR3 DNA follows: TGTGCCAGCAGCTTCACCCCAGGGGGCACTGGCTACACCTTC. Translation gives CASSFTPGGTGYTF.

This clone was seen just once. The rearrangement uses TRBV28 and TRBJ1-2; D may be TRBD1 (6 bases). Germline CDR1 reads MDHEN; CDR2 reads SYDVKM. V was cut by 3 bases and J by 8 bases, with 19 bases left in between. The CDR3 runs 15 residues. CDR3: CASSFSTQGRGGYTF. Written as DNA, the CDR3 is TGTGCCAGCAGTTTCTCGACACAGGGTCGCGGAGGCTACACCTTC.

The DNA of the CDR3 is TGCAGCGTCGGAGGGGCTTCCTACAATGAGCAGTTCTTC. Its protein product is CSVGGASYNEQFF. The chain couples TRBV29-1 to TRBJ2-1; tentatively, D is TRBD2 (6 bases). V gave up 6 bases and J gave up 1 base, with 10 bases separating them. CDR3 length: 13 residues. Germline CDR1 reads SQVTM; CDR2 reads ANQGSEA.

This sequence joins TRBV28 and TRBJ1-4, with D hard to call. Trimming shortened V by 5 bases and J by 8 bases, and 18 bases separated the two germline ends. The CDR3 spans 15 residues. Germline CDR1 MDHEN, CDR2 SYDVKM. The CDR3 spells CASSPEPSQYEKLFF. The CDR3 region has the DNA TGTGCCAGCAGTCCGGAGCCCTCCCAATACGAAAAACTGTTTTTT.

The chain uses TRBV3-1 (or the pseudogene TRBV3-2) and TRBJ1-2, with D maybe TRBD1 (6 bases). Germline V gene sequence: CDR1 LGHDT, CDR2 YNNKEL (reference sequence). The CDR3 runs to 14 residues. The V end lost 4 bases, the J end lost 4 bases, and 13 bases lay between the germline ends. DNA for the CDR3: TGTGCCAGCAGCCGGATGGGACAAGGCTATGGCTACACCTTC. It encodes CASSRMGQGYGYTF.

This rearrangement joins TRBV19 to TRBJ2-2; 7 bases are shared with TRBD2. The CDR3 length is 16 residues. V was pared by 7 bases and J by 2 bases, with 10 bases of the junction left unmatched. Germline V gene data show CDR1 as LNHDA and CDR2 as SQIVND (reference sequence). In nucleotides, the CDR3 is TGTGCCAGTACATCCGGGAGGACTACAAACACCGGGGAGCTGTTTTTT. Encoded protein: CASTSGRTTNTGELFF.

This clone was recorded only once. This sequence joins TRBV28 and TRBJ1-1; D remains ambiguous. Germline CDR1 and CDR2: MDHEN and SYDVKM. Trimming removed 7 bases from V and 4 bases from J, with 10 bases in between. CDR3 length equals 12 residues. The CDR3 region has the DNA TGTGCCAGCACTGAAACAACCACTGAAGCTTTCTTT. Translating gives CASTETTTEAFF.

This clone was observed once. The rearrangement links TRBV18 to TRBJ2-7, with D maybe TRBD1 (5 bases). V shed 0 bases and J shed 0 bases, with 9 bases lying between them. The CDR3 runs to 15 residues. Germline V CDR1 and CDR2: KGHSH, LQKENI. In DNA form, the CDR3 reads TGTGCCAGCTCACCACCGGGCAGGGCCTCCTACGAGCAGTACTTC. Its protein is CASSPPGRASYEQYF.

This clone has more than one count but fewer than ten. The chain is built from TRBV5-1 and TRBJ1-1; perhaps TRBD1 as D (5 bases). The germline gives CDR1 SGHRS, CDR2 YFSETQ. The CDR3 sequence is 13 residues long. V was pared by 3 bases and J by 1 base, with 7 bases between. CDR3 sequence reads: CASSWTRNTEAFF. The CDR3 DNA follows: TGCGCCAGCAGCTGGACAAGGAACACTGAAGCTTTCTTT.

Only a few counts were recorded for this clone. This CDR3 reads CASSPPGTGNVGLHF. As DNA, the CDR3 is TGTGCCAGCTCACCACCCGGGACAGGGAACGTTGGCCTCCACTTT. The chain combines TRBV18 with TRBJ1-6; 9 positions match TRBD1. CDR1 KGHSH and CDR2 LQKENI come from the germline V gene. CDR3 length: 15 residues. V dropped 0 bases and J dropped 15; count of bases not matched to a gene: 9. Full variable domain (missing parts from reference TRBV18 and TRBJ1-6): NAGVMQNPRHLVRRRGQEARLRCSPMKGHSHVYWYRQLPEEGLKFMVYLQKENIIDESGMPKERFSAEFPKEGPSILRIQQVVRGDSAAYFCASSPPGTGNVGLHFGNGTRLTVT.

The rearrangement joins TRBV9 to TRBJ2-1; 10 bases line up with TRBD2. The CDR3 has 15 amino acids. J lost 9 bases, V lost 3 bases, and 9 bases had no gene match. Germline V gives CDR1 SGDLS, CDR2 YYNGEE. In DNA, the CDR3 is TGTGCCAGCAGCGGAGCGGGAGGGCTTACGGGTGAGCAGTTCTTC. As protein: CASSGAGGLTGEQFF.

The V gene is TRBV29-1, the J gene TRBJ1-5; TRBD1 matches at 11 bases. V was clipped by 4 bases and J by 5 bases; unmatched bases: 1. CDR1 is SQVTM, CDR2 ANQGSEA, per germline. The CDR3 is 13 amino acids. CDR3 DNA: TGCAGCGTTGGGGACAGGGGGGATCAGCCCCAGCATTTT. This sequence encodes CSVGDRGDQPQHF. The full variable domain, with the rest looked up from reference TRBV29-1 and TRBJ1-5, is SAVISQKPSRDICQRGTSLTIQCQVDSQVTMMFWYRQQPGQSLTLIATANQGSEATYESGFVIDKFPISRPNLTFSTLTVSNMSPEDSSIYLCSVGDRGDQPQHFGDGTRLSIL.

This clone was observed a single time. V usage is TRBV7-2 and J usage is TRBJ2-1; D is unresolved. The CDR3 covers 14 residues. Deletions cut 0 bases from V and 7 bases from J, with 10 bases between. Germline V gives CDR1 SGHTA, CDR2 FQGNSA. The CDR3 protein is CASSLAQAKNEQFF. CDR3 nucleotide sequence: TGTGCCAGCAGCTTAGCGCAGGCGAAGAATGAGCAGTTCTTC.

This chain joins TRBV7-3 and TRBJ2-1; 7 nucleotides agree with TRBD2. The ends lost 1 base at V and 10 bases at J; junction bases unmatched: 10. Germline lookup yields CDR1 SGHTA and CDR2 FQGTGA. There are 15 residues in the CDR3. The CDR3 DNA is TGTGCCAGCAGCTTAATACACGCGGGAGCACGAGAGCAGTTCTTC. Translation: CASSLIHAGAREQFF.

The chain carries TRBV29-1 and TRBJ2-1; no definite D call. V gave up 0 bases and J gave up 8 bases, with 8 bases separating them. Germline CDR1 is SQVTM and CDR2 is ANQGSEA. This CDR3 has 12 residues. For the CDR3, the DNA is TGCAGCGTTGAAGATCTCCTTGATGAGCAGTTCTTC. Protein sequence: CSVEDLLDEQFF.

V gene TRBV5-4 combines with J gene TRBJ2-3, with D maybe TRBD1 (5 bases). This CDR3 spans 14 amino acids. The V gene lost 2 bases and the J gene lost 2 bases, with 9 bases spanning the gap. CDR1 and CDR2 (germline): SGHNT, YYREEE (reference sequence). The CDR3 loop is CASSLRQNTDTQYF. Written as DNA, the CDR3 is TGTGCCAGCAGCTTAAGACAGAACACAGATACGCAGTATTTT. Full variable domain (rest looked up from reference TRBV5-4 and TRBJ2-3): ETGVTQSPTHLIKTRGQQVTLRCSSQSGHNTVSWYQQALGQGPQFIFQYYREEENGRGNFPPRFSGLQFPNYSSELNVNALELDDSALYLCASSLRQNTDTQYFGPGTRLTVL.

This clone was found once. The chain employs TRBV28 and TRBJ1-4; D gene ambiguous. V dropped 6 bases and J dropped 4 bases, with 9 bases sitting between them. CDR1 and CDR2 (germline): MDHEN, SYDVKM. The CDR3 is 13 residues long. For the CDR3, the DNA is TGTGCCAGCAGGGAGCCGAATAATGAAAAACTGTTTTTT. It is translated as CASREPNNEKLFF.

V is TRBV6-6 and J is TRBJ1-1; unclear D gene. The length of the CDR3 is 12 residues. V shed 5 bases and J shed 1 base, with 5 bases lying between them. From germline, CDR1 is MNHNY and CDR2 SVGAGI (reference sequence). This CDR3 reads CASSRQNTEAFF. CDR3 bases: TGTGCCAGCAGTCGACAGAACACTGAAGCTTTCTTT.

The chain uses TRBV5-1 and TRBJ2-2, with 7 positions matching TRBD1. With 3 bases clipped from V and 4 bases from J, the junction kept 9 bases outside the gene matches. Germline V CDR1 and CDR2: SGHRS, YFSETQ. CDR3 length equals 16 residues. The chain's CDR3 is CASSWDSRQRTGELFF. The CDR3, as DNA: TGCGCCAGCAGCTGGGACAGCAGACAACGCACCGGGGAGCTGTTTTTT.

V and J are TRBV14 and TRBJ1-1; the match to TRBD1 covers 11 bases. CDR1 SGHDN and CDR2 FVKESK come from the germline V gene. Unmatched junction bases numbered 9, after V lost 2 bases and J lost 1 base. The CDR3 sequence is 18 residues long. The CDR3 DNA reads TGTGCCAGCAGCCAACCGGGACAGGGGGGACACTCGAACACTGAAGCTTTCTTT. Translating it yields CASSQPGQGGHSNTEAFF.

There are a few counts of this clone. V and J are TRBV3-1 (or the pseudogene TRBV3-2) and TRBJ1-4, with TRBD1 matching 11 bases. There are 15 residues in the CDR3. The germline V gene encodes CDR1 LGHDT and CDR2 YNNKEL (reference sequence). J lost 7 bases, V lost 4 bases, and 5 bases had no gene match. In nucleotides, the CDR3 is TGTGCCAGCAGCCGCACCGGGACAGGGGGTGAAAAACTGTTTTTT. Encoded protein: CASSRTGTGGEKLFF.

This clone occurred once. This chain connects TRBV30 to TRBJ2-7; maybe TRBD1 (6 bases). V shed 7 bases and J shed 0 bases, with 13 bases lying between them. This CDR3 region has 13 residues. CDR1 GTSNPN and CDR2 SVGIG come from the germline V gene (reference sequence). CDR3 in amino acids: CALERDNSYEQYF. DNA for the CDR3: TGTGCCTTGGAACGGGACAACTCCTACGAGCAGTACTTC.

This clone was seen a single time. The chain couples TRBV15 to TRBJ2-7, with a possible D match to TRBD1 (7 bases). From germline, CDR1 is LNHNV and CDR2 YYDKDF (reference sequence). The CDR3 contains 17 residues. Trimming removed 0 bases from V and 2 bases from J, with 17 bases in between. The CDR3 reads CATSRERAGGLPYEQYF. In nucleotides, the CDR3 is TGTGCCACCAGCAGAGAGAGGGCAGGGGGACTCCCCTACGAGCAGTACTTC.

This chain joins TRBV19 and TRBJ2-3; TRBD1 agrees at 10 bases. With 6 bases clipped from V and 4 bases from J, the junction kept 7 bases outside the gene matches. The V gene's germline CDR1 is LNHDA and CDR2 SQIVND (reference sequence). The CDR3 covers 15 residues. The CDR3 sequence: CASRATGTGADTQYF. Written as DNA, the CDR3 is TGTGCCAGTAGAGCTACCGGGACAGGGGCAGATACGCAGTATTTT.

The rearrangement uses TRBV7-3 and TRBJ1-4; D not certain. This CDR3 comprises 14 residues. The V gene lost 2 bases and the J gene lost 8 bases, with 12 bases spanning the gap. Germline loops: CDR1 SGHTA, CDR2 FQGTGA. The CDR3 coding sequence is TGTGCCAGCAGCTTAGACCGGGAGGCGGAAAAACTGTTTTTT. Translated, it gives CASSLDREAEKLFF.